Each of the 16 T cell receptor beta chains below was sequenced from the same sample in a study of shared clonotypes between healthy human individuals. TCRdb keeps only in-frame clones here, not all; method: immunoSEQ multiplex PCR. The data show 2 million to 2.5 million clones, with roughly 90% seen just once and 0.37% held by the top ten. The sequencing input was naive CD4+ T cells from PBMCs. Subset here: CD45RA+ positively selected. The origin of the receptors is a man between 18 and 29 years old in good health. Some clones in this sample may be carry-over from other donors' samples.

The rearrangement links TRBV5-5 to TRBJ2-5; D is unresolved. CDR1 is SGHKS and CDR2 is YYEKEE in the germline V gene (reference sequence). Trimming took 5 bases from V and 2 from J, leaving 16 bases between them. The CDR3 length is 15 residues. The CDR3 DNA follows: TGTGCCAGCAGTCTAACTACCGGGCCTCAAGAGACCCAGTACTTC. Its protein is CASSLTTGPQETQYF.

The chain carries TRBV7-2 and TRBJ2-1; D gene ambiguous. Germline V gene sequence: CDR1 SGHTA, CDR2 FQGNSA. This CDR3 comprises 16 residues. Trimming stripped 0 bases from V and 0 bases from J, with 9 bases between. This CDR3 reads CASSLAHASSYNEQFF. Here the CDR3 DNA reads TGTGCCAGCAGCTTAGCGCACGCGAGCTCCTACAATGAGCAGTTCTTC.

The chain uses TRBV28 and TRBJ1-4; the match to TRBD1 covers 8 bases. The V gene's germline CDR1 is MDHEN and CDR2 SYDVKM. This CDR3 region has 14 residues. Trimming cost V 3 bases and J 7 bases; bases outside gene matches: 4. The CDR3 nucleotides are TGTGCCAGCAGTTTTCAGGGGGCGGGTGAAAAACTGTTTTTT. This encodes CASSFQGAGEKLFF.

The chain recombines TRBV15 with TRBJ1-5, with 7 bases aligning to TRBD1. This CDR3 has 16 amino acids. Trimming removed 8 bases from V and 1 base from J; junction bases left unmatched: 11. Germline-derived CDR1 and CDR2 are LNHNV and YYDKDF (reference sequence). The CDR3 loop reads CATALGAGQSNQPQHF. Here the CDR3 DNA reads TGTGCCACCGCCCTAGGGGCGGGACAGAGCAATCAGCCCCAGCATTTT.

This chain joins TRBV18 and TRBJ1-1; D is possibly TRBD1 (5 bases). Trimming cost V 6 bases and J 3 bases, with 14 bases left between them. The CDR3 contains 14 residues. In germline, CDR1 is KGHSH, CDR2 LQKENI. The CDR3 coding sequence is TGTGCCAGCTCGCTAGCCCTAGGGGACACTGAAGCTTTCTTT. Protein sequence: CASSLALGDTEAFF. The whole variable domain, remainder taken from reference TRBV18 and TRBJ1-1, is NAGVMQNPRHLVRRRGQEARLRCSPMKGHSHVYWYRQLPEEGLKFMVYLQKENIIDESGMPKERFSAEFPKEGPSILRIQQVVRGDSAAYFCASSLALGDTEAFFGQGTRLTVV.

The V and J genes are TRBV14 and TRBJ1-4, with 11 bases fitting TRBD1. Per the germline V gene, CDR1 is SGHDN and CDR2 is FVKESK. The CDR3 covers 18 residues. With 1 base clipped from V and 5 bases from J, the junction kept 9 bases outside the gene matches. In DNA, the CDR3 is TGTGCCAGCAGCCAAGGACGGACAGGGGGCTCGTGGAATGAAAAACTGTTTTTT. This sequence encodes CASSQGRTGGSWNEKLFF.

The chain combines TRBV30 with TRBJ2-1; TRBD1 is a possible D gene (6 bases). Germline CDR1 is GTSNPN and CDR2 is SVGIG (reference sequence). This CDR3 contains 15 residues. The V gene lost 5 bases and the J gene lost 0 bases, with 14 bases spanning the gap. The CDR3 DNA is TGTGCCTGGTTACAGGGATTAAGCTCCTACAATGAGCAGTTCTTC. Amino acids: CAWLQGLSSYNEQFF.

For the CDR3, the DNA is TGTGCCAGTAGTATCGACAGGAGGGCAACTAATGAAAAACTGTTTTTT. Its translation is CASSIDRRATNEKLFF. J is TRBJ1-4 and V is TRBV19; D is possibly TRBD1 (6 bases). The CDR3 runs 16 residues. Germline V gene data show CDR1 as LNHDA and CDR2 as SQIVND (reference sequence). Deletions cut 3 bases from V and 0 bases from J, with 11 bases between.

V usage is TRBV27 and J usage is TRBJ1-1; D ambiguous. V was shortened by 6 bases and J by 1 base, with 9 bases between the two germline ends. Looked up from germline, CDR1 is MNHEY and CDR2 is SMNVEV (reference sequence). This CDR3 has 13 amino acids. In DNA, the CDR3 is TGTGCCAGCAGAAGGACCTCGAACACTGAAGCTTTCTTT. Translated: CASRRTSNTEAFF.

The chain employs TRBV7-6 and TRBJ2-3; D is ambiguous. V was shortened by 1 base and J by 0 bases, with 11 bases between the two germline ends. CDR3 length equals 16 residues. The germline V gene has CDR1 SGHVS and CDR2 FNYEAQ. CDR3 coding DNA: TGTGCCAGCAGCTTAGTTTGGCACAGTAGCACAGATACGCAGTATTTT. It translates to CASSLVWHSSTDTQYF.

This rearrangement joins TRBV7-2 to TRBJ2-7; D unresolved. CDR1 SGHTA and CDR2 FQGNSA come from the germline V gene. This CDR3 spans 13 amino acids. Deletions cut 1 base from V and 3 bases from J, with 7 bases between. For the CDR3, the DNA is TGTGCCAGCAGCTTAGACGCAGACTACGAGCAGTACTTC. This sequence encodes CASSLDADYEQYF.

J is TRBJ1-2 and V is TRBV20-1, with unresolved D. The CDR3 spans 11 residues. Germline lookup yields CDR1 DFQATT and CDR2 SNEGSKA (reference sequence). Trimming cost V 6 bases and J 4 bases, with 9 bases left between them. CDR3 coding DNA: TGCAGTGCGAACGAAGGCTATGGCTACACCTTC. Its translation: CSANEGYGYTF.

CDR3 in DNA: TGTGCCAGCAGTTACCTAACTAGCGGGAGGGAAACCTACGAGCAGTACTTC. It translates to CASSYLTSGRETYEQYF. The V call is TRBV27, the J call TRBJ2-7; 13 nucleotides line up with TRBD2. The V segment lost 4 bases and the J segment 2 bases; nucleotides outside the gene matches: 8. The germline gives CDR1 MNHEY, CDR2 SMNVEV (reference sequence). The CDR3 is 17 residues long.

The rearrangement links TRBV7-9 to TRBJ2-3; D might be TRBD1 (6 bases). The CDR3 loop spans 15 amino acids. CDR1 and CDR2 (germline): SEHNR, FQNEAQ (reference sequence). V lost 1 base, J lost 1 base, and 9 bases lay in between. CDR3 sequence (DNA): TGTGCCAGCAGCTTAGGGGGGCCCGGCACAGATACGCAGTATTTT. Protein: CASSLGGPGTDTQYF.

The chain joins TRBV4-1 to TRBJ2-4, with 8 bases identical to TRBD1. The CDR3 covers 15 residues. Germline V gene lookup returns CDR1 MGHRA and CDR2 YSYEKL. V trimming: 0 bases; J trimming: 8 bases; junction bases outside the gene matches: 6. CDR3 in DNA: TGCGCCAGCAGCCAAGAAGGGACAGGAGGGGACATTCAGTACTTC. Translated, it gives CASSQEGTGGDIQYF.

CDR3 coding DNA: TGTGCCAGCAAAGACGGACGCACCGGGGAGCTGTTTTTT. It encodes CASKDGRTGELFF. J is TRBJ2-2 and V is TRBV27; D is unresolved. CDR3 size: 13 residues. Germline V lookup: CDR1 MNHEY, CDR2 SMNVEV (reference sequence). V was shortened by 7 bases and J by 4 bases, with 10 bases between the two germline ends.